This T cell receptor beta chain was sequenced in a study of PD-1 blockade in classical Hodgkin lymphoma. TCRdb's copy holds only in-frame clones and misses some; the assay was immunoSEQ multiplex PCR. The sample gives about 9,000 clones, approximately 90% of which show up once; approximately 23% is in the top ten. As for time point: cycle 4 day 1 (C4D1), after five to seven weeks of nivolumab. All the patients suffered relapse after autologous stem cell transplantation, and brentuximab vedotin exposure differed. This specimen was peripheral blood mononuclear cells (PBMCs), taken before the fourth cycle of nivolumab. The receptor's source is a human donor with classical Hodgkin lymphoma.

This CDR3 is CASSHYRGPDTGELFF. In DNA, the CDR3 is TGTGCCAGCAGTCATTACAGGGGGCCGGACACCGGGGAGCTGTTTTTT. The J gene is TRBJ2-2, the V gene TRBV27, with TRBD1 identical over 9 bases. The CDR3 extends over 16 amino acids. Per germline, CDR1 MNHEY and CDR2 SMNVEV (reference sequence). V lost 5 bases to trimming and J lost 3 bases; unmatched junction nucleotides: 7.